This T cell receptor (beta chain) was obtained from a study of OX40 agonist ivuxolimab in advanced cancers. Germline V gives CDR1 MNHGY, CDR2 SAAAGT. The length of the CDR3 is 17 residues. V shed 4 bases, J shed 0 bases, and the junction held 11 bases outside the gene matches. Assay used: immunoSEQ multiplex PCR; TCRdb lists only in-frame clones, some missing. The sample has around 36,000 clones, roughly 80% seen once; the top ten hold about 25%. Sequenced here: CD4+ or CD8+ T cells sorted from blood, sampled in a trial of the OX40 agonist ivuxolimab. The chain is built from TRBV6-8 and TRBJ2-7, with 8 nucleotides matching TRBD1. This clonotype originated in an adult with an advanced solid tumor such as melanoma, head and neck, liver or kidney cancer. CDR3 amino acids: CASSSALGQGASYEQYF. In nucleotides, the CDR3 is TGTGCCAGCAGTTCCGCTTTAGGACAGGGCGCCTCCTACGAGCAGTACTTC.